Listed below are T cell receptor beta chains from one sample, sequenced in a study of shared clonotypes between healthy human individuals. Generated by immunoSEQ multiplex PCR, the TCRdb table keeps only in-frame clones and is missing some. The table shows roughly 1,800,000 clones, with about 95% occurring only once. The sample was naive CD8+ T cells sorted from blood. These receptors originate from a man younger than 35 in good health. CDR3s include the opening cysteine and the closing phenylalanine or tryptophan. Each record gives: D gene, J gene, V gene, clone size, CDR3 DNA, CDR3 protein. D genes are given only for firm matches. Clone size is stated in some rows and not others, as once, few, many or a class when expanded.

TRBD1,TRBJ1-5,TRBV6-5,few,TGTGCCAGCGGCACCGGGACAGGGAATCAGCCCCAGCATTTT,CASGTGTGNQPQHF
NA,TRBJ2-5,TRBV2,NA,TGTGCCAGCAGCCAGTCGACGGTAGTGGGAGAGACCCAGTACTTC,CASSQSTVVGETQYF
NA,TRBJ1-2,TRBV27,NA,TGTGCCAGCGGACAGCCTTCTAACTATGGCTACACCTTC,CASGQPSNYGYTF
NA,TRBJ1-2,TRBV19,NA,TGTGCCAGTAGTATAGTGGGGGCGGATGGCTACACCTTC,CASSIVGADGYTF
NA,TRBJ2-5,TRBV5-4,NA,TGTGCCACCCTCCCTGCGCAAGGAGAGACCCAGTACTTC,CATLPAQGETQYF
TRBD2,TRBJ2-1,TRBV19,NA,TGTGCCAGTAGTATCTCAGCGGGAGAGTTCTTCAATGAGCAGTTCTTC,CASSISAGEFFNEQFF
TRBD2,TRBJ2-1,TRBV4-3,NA,TGCGCCAGCAGCCAAGCGACTAGCGGGACTTACTATGAGCAGTTCTTC,CASSQATSGTYYEQFF
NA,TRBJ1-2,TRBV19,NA,TGTGCCAGTAGTTCCCTCAGGGAAAACGGGCTAGGCTACACCTTC,CASSSLRENGLGYTF
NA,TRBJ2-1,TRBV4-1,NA,TGCGCCAGCAGCCAAGATCCGAGCAGTGAGCAGTTCTTC,CASSQDPSSEQFF
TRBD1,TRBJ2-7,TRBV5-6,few,TGTGCCAGCAGCTGGGACAGGGCCTACGAGCAGTACTTC,CASSWDRAYEQYF
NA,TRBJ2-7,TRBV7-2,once,TGTGCCAGCAGCTTACCCCTCGGATGGGAGTCCTCCTACGAGCAGTACTTC,CASSLPLGWESSYEQYF
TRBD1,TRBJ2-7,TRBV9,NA,TGTGCCAGCAGCCAACAGGGGGGACCCTACGAGCAGTACTTC,CASSQQGGPYEQYF
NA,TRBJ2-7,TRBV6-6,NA,TGTGCCAGCAGTTTGGGTCCGCCGCCCTACGAGCAGTACTTC,CASSLGPPPYEQYF